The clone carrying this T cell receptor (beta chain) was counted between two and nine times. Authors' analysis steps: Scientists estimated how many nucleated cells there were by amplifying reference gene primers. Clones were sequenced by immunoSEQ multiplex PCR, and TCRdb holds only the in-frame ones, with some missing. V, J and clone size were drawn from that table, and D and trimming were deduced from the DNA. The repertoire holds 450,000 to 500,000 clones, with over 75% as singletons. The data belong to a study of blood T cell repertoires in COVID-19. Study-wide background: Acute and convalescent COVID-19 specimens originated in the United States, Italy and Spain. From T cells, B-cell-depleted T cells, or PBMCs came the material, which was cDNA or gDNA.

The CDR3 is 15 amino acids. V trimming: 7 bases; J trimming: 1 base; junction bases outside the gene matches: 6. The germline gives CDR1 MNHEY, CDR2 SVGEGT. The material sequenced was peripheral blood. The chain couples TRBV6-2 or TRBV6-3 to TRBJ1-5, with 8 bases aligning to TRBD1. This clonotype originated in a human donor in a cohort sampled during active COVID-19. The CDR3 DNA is TGTGCCAGCAACCCGTGGACAGGGAGCAATCAGCCCCAGCATTTT. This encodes CASNPWTGSNQPQHF.